This T cell receptor beta chain was observed in a study of shared clonotypes between healthy human individuals. Study overall: Each donor contributed plates that comprised three CD4 naive, three CD4 memory, two CD8 naive and one CD8 memory.

The germline V gene encodes CDR1 SGHNT and CDR2 YYREEE (reference sequence). The CDR3 totals 16 residues. Trimming removed 4 bases from V and 1 base from J; junction bases left unmatched: 10. Assay: immunoSEQ multiplex PCR; the TCRdb copy retains only in-frame clones and omits some. The table shows around 2.1 million clones, with 90% to 97% occurring only once. The V and J genes are TRBV5-4 and TRBJ2-5; TRBD1 aligns across 7 bases. This TCR came from a man between 18 and 35 years old in good health. Material for sequencing was naive CD4+ T cells sorted from blood. Subset noted: CD45RA+ positively selected. The CDR3 DNA sequence: TGTGCCAGCAGCCCCCCCCCTGGGACAGCCCAAGAGACCCAGTACTTC. Translating it yields CASSPPPGTAQETQYF.